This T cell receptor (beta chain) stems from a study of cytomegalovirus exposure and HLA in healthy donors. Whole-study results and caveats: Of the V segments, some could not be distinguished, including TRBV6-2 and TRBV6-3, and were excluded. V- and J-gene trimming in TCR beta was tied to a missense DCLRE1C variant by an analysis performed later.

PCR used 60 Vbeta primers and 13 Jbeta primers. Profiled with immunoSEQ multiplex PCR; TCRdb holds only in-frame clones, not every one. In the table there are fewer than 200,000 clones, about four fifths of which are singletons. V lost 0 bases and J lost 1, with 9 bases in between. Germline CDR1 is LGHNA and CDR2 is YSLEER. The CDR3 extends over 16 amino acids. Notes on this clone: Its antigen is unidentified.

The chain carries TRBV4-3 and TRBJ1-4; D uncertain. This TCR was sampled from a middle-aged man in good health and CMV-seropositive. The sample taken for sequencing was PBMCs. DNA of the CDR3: TGCGCCAGCAGCCAAGATAGAGCAGGAACTAATGAAAAACTGTTTTTT. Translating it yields CASSQDRAGTNEKLFF.